This entry lists 29 T cell receptor beta chains sequenced from one sample in a study of breast tumors, draining lymph nodes, adjacent tissues. The lymph nodes were axillary draining lymph nodes from breast cancer patients. TCRdb re-called the multiplex PCR reads through MiXCR, storing one row per CDR3 protein. This repertoire shows hundreds of thousands of distinct CDR3 sequences, roughly 32% found once; its top ten account for around 1.5%. Material for sequencing was axillary lymph node tissue. The origin of the receptors is a female donor with breast cancer. Some clones in this sample may be carry-over from other donors' samples.

This clonotype was counted many times. The genes are TRBV7-9 and TRBJ2-3; D is unresolved. V lost 2 bases and J 4 bases, leaving 4 bases between the germline ends. The CDR3 sequence is 12 residues long. Germline values: CDR1 SEHNR, CDR2 FQNEAQ (reference sequence). The CDR3 reads CASSLLSDTQYF. Written as DNA, the CDR3 is TGTGCCAGCAGCTTACTTTCAGATACGCAGTATTTT. The full variable domain, in which reference TRBV7-9 and TRBJ2-3 provide the parts outside the CDR3, is DTGVSQNPRHKITKRGQNVTFRCDPISEHNRLYWYRQTLGQGPEFLTYFQNEAQLEKSRLLSDRFSAERPKGSFSTLEIQRTEQGDSAMYLCASSLLSDTQYFGPGTRLTVL.

This clonotype has at least ten counts. This chain joins TRBV9 and TRBJ2-1; D possibly corresponds to TRBD1 (6 bases). Germline lookup yields CDR1 SGDLS and CDR2 YYNGEE. With 0 bases removed from V and 7 bases from J, the gap between germline ends came to 17 bases. This CDR3 is built from 16 residues. CDR3 coding DNA: TGTGCCAGCAGCGTAGGACCGGGACAAACTGGGAATGAGCAGTTCTTC. Translation gives CASSVGPGQTGNEQFF.

This clonotype has a count of ten or more. The chain recombines TRBV7-2 with TRBJ1-5, with D hard to call. CDR1 is SGHTA, CDR2 FQGNSA, per germline. The V gene lost 0 bases and the J gene lost 7 bases, with 10 bases spanning the gap. CDR3 size: 14 residues. CDR3 sequence reads: CASSLAGMGQPQHF. For the CDR3, the DNA is TGTGCCAGCAGCTTAGCGGGGATGGGGCAGCCCCAGCATTTT.

This clonotype showed up just a few times. The chain links TRBV6-1 to TRBJ2-7, with 8 bases lining up with TRBD2. With V trimmed by 10 bases and J by 6 bases, 17 bases remained unmatched. Germline V gene lookup returns CDR1 MNHNS and CDR2 SASEGT. CDR3 length equals 15 residues. For the CDR3, the DNA is TGTGCCACAGCGCCGGGTTCGGGGGGGGTCGCCGAGCAGTACTTC. Translation gives CATAPGSGGVAEQYF.

This clonotype showed up many times. V gene TRBV30 combines with J gene TRBJ2-1; D remains unclear. The CDR3 covers 11 residues. The germline CDR1 and CDR2 sequences are GTSNPN and SVGIG (reference sequence). The V and J ends lost 5 bases and 8 bases respectively, with 10 bases between them. The CDR3 spells CAWAEWDEQFF. CDR3 DNA sequence: TGTGCCTGGGCCGAATGGGATGAGCAGTTCTTC.

This chain links TRBV20-1 with TRBJ2-2, with D tentatively TRBD1 (5 bases). CDR3 length: 12 amino acids. Germline lookup yields CDR1 DFQATT and CDR2 SNEGSKA (reference sequence). Between the trimmed V and J ends, which lost 8 bases and 8 bases, there was a span of 15 bases. The CDR3 DNA reads TGCAGTCCCAGTCCTCGGACAGGGGAGCTGTTTTTT. This translates into CSPSPRTGELFF.

This clonotype was counted ten times or more. The chain employs TRBV6-5 and TRBJ2-7; D gene unclear. With 2 bases removed from V and 2 bases from J, the gap between germline ends came to 7 bases. The CDR3 has 13 residues. Germline lookup yields CDR1 MNHEY and CDR2 SVGAGI. CDR3 amino acids: CASSYGPAYEQYF. In DNA form, the CDR3 reads TGTGCCAGCAGTTACGGGCCCGCCTACGAGCAGTACTTC.

Note on this clonotype: Since a much larger clone is just one base distant, this may be a read error. The CDR3 DNA sequence: TGTGCCAGAAGCCAAGCCGGACAGGAACTAGCGGGTACGCAGTATTTT. The encoded protein is CARSQAGQELAGTQYF. V and J are TRBV14 and TRBJ2-3; 9 bases line up with TRBD2. CDR1 SGHDN and CDR2 FVKESK come from the germline V gene. This CDR3 is 16 amino acids long.

This clonotype was counted ten times or more. The rearrangement uses TRBV7-9 and TRBJ2-1; D perhaps matches TRBD1 (5 bases). Germline V CDR1 and CDR2: SEHNR, FQNEAQ (reference sequence). V was shortened by 3 bases and J by 9 bases, with 15 bases between the two germline ends. This CDR3 comprises 14 residues. The CDR3 DNA follows: TGTGCCAGCAGCTTGGGGCCCGGCGTTAGTGAGCAGTTCTTC. Residues: CASSLGPGVSEQFF.

A note on this clonotype: The conserved closing phenylalanine or tryptophan is absent in this CDR3, likely reflecting a read error. This chain uses TRBV7-3 with TRBJ2-3; D possibly corresponds to TRBD1 (6 bases). V was shortened by 2 bases and J by 7 bases, with 13 bases between the two germline ends. Germline CDR1 reads SGHTA; CDR2 reads FQGTGA. This CDR3 has 14 amino acids. The CDR3 DNA sequence: TGTGCCAGCAGCTTATCAGAGGGGGTTTATACGCAGTATTCT. Its protein product is CASSLSEGVYTQYS.

The sample holds many counts of this clonotype. This may arise from a read error, as a much more abundant clone is one base away. The chain joins TRBV20-1 to TRBJ2-5; D tentatively reads TRBD1 or TRBD2 (6 bases each). The CDR3 has 15 residues. Trimming pared 7 bases from V and 4 bases from J, leaving 22 bases between. CDR1 and CDR2 (germline): DFQATT, SNEGSKA (reference sequence). The CDR3 sequence: CSVRELSGAAETQYF. CDR3 sequence (DNA): TGCAGTGTCAGAGAGCTATCGGGGGCAGCAGAGACCCAGTACTTC.

This clonotype occurred many times. Relative to the germline gene, one junction end is altered; a read error may explain this. The chain employs TRBV5-1 and TRBJ2-1; 8 bases line up with TRBD2. CDR3 size: 12 residues. Germline assignment: CDR1 SGHRS and CDR2 YFSETQ. The CDR3 protein is CASSLAGGEQFF. As DNA, the CDR3 is TGTGCTAGCAGCCTTGCGGGAGGTGAGCAGTTCTTC.

The sample holds many counts of this clonotype. The chain recombines TRBV2 with TRBJ1-5; tentative D call: TRBD1 (6 bases). Trimming took 2 bases from V and 5 from J, leaving 10 bases between them. Germline V CDR1 and CDR2: SNHLY, FYNNEI. The CDR3 covers 14 residues. CDR3 in DNA: TGTGCCAGCAGTGAAAGGGGGGTTCATCAGCCCCAGCATTTT. Amino acid sequence: CASSERGVHQPQHF.

This chain joins TRBV7-9 and TRBJ2-3, with 9 bases lining up with TRBD2. The V and J ends lost 5 bases and 5 bases, in that order; junction bases with no gene match: 8. CDR3 length: 15 amino acids. The V gene's germline CDR1 is SEHNR and CDR2 FQNEAQ (reference sequence). In DNA form, the CDR3 reads TGTGCCAGCAGCCCCCTGGCGGGAGGGCAAGATACGCAGTATTTT. It specifies CASSPLAGGQDTQYF.

This sequence joins TRBV20-1 and TRBJ1-4, with 7 bases fitting TRBD1. After removal of 6 bases from V and 0 bases from J, the junction contained 13 bases not matched to a gene. The CDR3 is made up of 17 amino acids. Germline lookup yields CDR1 DFQATT and CDR2 SNEGSKA (reference sequence). The CDR3 loop is CSALRTSGTATNEKLFF. CDR3 in DNA: TGCAGTGCCCTTCGGACTAGCGGGACAGCAACTAATGAAAAACTGTTTTTT.

Comment on this clonotype: Germline and junction disagree at one end, which may indicate a read error. The chain recombines TRBV7-2 with TRBJ2-1; 9 bases line up with TRBD2. Looked up from germline, CDR1 is SGHTA and CDR2 is FQGNSA. The CDR3 is made up of 16 amino acids. The CDR3 sequence: CASSRRTSAYTGEQPF. The CDR3 nucleotides read TGTGCCAGCAGCCGGCGGACTAGCGCCTATACGGGAGAGCAGCCCTTC.

This clonotype came up many times. This chain uses TRBV5-1 with TRBJ2-7; TRBD1 or TRBD2 may be the D gene (6 bases each). V shed 0 bases and J shed 1 base, with 17 bases lying between them. The CDR3 runs 17 residues. The germline CDR1 and CDR2 sequences are SGHRS and YFSETQ. CDR3 amino acids: CASSLGRVGGASYEQYF. The CDR3 DNA reads as TGCGCCAGCAGCTTGGGGAGGGTCGGGGGCGCATCCTACGAGCAGTACTTC.

This clonotype was seen at least ten times. A much larger clone lies a single base off, so this may be a read error. This chain uses TRBV6-6 with TRBJ2-1, with D possibly TRBD2 on 5 matching bases. V was pared by 6 bases and J by 7 bases, with 16 bases between. Germline CDR1 is MNHNY and CDR2 is SVGAGI (reference sequence). CDR3 length: 14 residues. The CDR3: CASSLGSRINEQFF. DNA of the CDR3: TGTGCCAGCAGCCTTGGGAGTAGGATTAATGAGCAGTTCTTC.

This clonotype has at least ten counts. CDR3 amino acids: CSVEETGGTRSSYNSPLHF. The DNA for the CDR3 is TGCAGCGTTGAAGAGACAGGGGGGACGAGGAGCTCCTATAATTCACCCCTCCACTTT. The chain is built from TRBV29-1 and TRBJ1-6; 9 bases line up with TRBD1. The CDR3 consists of 19 residues. Losses at the gene ends were 0 bases for V and 0 bases for J; bases not matched to a gene: 9. From germline, CDR1 is SQVTM and CDR2 ANQGSEA.

About this clonotype itself: As the CDR3 is not closed by the conserved phenylalanine or tryptophan, this likely results from a read error. V and J are TRBV6-2 or TRBV6-3 and TRBJ2-1, with 7 bases lining up with TRBD2. CDR1 MNHEY and CDR2 SVGEGT come from the germline V gene. The CDR3 contains 15 residues. Losses at the gene ends were 4 bases for V and 5 bases for J; bases not matched to a gene: 8. The CDR3 loop is CASSLSGTKNNEQFL. For the CDR3, the DNA is TGTGCCAGCAGTTTATCCGGGACTAAAAACAATGAGCAGTTCCTC.

The chain uses TRBV2 and TRBJ1-6; 10 bases fit TRBD1. CDR3 size: 18 residues. Germline V CDR1 and CDR2: SNHLY, FYNNEI. The J segment lost 9 bases and the V segment lost 1 base, leaving 12 bases of the junction unmatched. CDR3 DNA sequence: TGTGCCAGCAGTGAAGGCCCGGGACAGGGGTCGCTTAGTTCACCCCTCCACTTT. Translated: CASSEGPGQGSLSSPLHF.

Details on this clonotype: A much more abundant neighbour one base away suggests this may be a read error. Given the absence of the conserved phenylalanine or tryptophan at the CDR3 end, a read error is likely. The chain links TRBV27 to TRBJ1-2, with TRBD1 identical over 8 bases. CDR3 length: 15 amino acids. V lost 8 bases, J lost 2 bases, and 10 bases stayed unmatched. Germline V gene lookup returns CDR1 MNHEY and CDR2 SMNVEV (reference sequence). The CDR3 loop reads CASGTWTGRNYGYTL. The CDR3 DNA sequence: TGTGCCAGCGGGACCTGGACAGGGAGGAACTATGGCTACACCCTC.

This clonotype was picked up many times. This rearrangement joins TRBV5-1 to TRBJ2-5; either TRBD1 or TRBD2 may fit D (5 bases each). Germline V gives CDR1 SGHRS, CDR2 YFSETQ. The CDR3 is 14 amino acids. Trimming took off 5 bases at V and 1 base at J, with 12 bases between the two ends. Written as DNA, the CDR3 is TGCGCCAGCAGGGTCCCAGGGACCCAAGAGACCCAGTACTTC. This encodes CASRVPGTQETQYF.

The V and J genes are TRBV19 and TRBJ1-5, with D maybe TRBD1 (5 bases). The V and J ends lost 11 bases and 6 bases respectively, with 26 bases between them. This CDR3 comprises 16 residues. Germline values: CDR1 LNHDA, CDR2 SQIVND (reference sequence). The CDR3 protein is CAGGIRASSGSQPQHF. The CDR3 nucleotides read TGTGCCGGTGGTATAAGAGCATCGTCAGGGTCTCAGCCCCAGCATTTT.

This clonotype was seen repeatedly, ten times or more. This chain uses TRBV29-1 with TRBJ2-1, with TRBD1 matching over 10 bases. The germline V gene encodes CDR1 SQVTM and CDR2 ANQGSEA. The trim removed 4 bases at V and 0 bases at J, leaving 3 bases unmatched. The CDR3 has 15 residues. CDR3 loop: CSVVDRGHSYNEQFF. The CDR3 coding sequence is TGCAGCGTTGTCGACAGGGGGCACTCCTACAATGAGCAGTTCTTC.

This clonotype showed up many times. The J gene is TRBJ1-4, the V gene TRBV2; 9 nucleotides match TRBD1. The germline V gene encodes CDR1 SNHLY and CDR2 FYNNEI. V gave up 7 bases and J gave up 5 bases; unmatched junction bases: 8. This CDR3 spans 15 amino acids. The CDR3 region is CASILQGASNEKLFF. The CDR3 nucleotides are TGTGCCAGCATTCTACAGGGGGCTTCAAATGAAAAACTGTTTTTT.

This clonotype has a count of ten or more. CDR3: CASSSGRSSYNEQFF. In DNA, the CDR3 is TGTGCCAGCAGCTCGGGGCGGAGCTCCTACAATGAGCAGTTCTTC. The V gene is TRBV7-3, the J gene TRBJ2-1; D may correspond to TRBD1 or TRBD2 (5 bases each). Looked up from germline, CDR1 is SGHTA and CDR2 is FQGTGA. V shed 4 bases and J shed 0 bases, with 10 bases lying between them. The CDR3 length is 15 residues.

This chain uses TRBV6-6 with TRBJ2-3, with 13 bases identical to TRBD2. This CDR3 comprises 18 residues. V shed 6 bases and J 1 base; nucleotides not matched to a gene: 10. Germline values: CDR1 MNHNY, CDR2 SVGAGI (reference sequence). CDR3 residues: CASSLTGTSGTGTDTQYF. The CDR3 region has the DNA TGTGCCAGCAGCCTTACCGGGACTAGCGGGACCGGCACAGATACGCAGTATTTT.

This clonotype was found many times. The chain joins TRBV7-9 to TRBJ1-1, with a possible D match to TRBD1 (5 bases). Trimming removed 6 bases at V and 6 bases at J, with 11 bases between. Germline V gene lookup returns CDR1 SEHNR and CDR2 FQNEAQ (reference sequence). CDR3 length: 12 residues. The CDR3 here is CASSIREAEAFF. CDR3 DNA sequence: TGTGCCAGCAGTATCAGGGAAGCTGAAGCTTTCTTT.